Below are 18 T cell receptor beta chains sequenced from a single sample in a study of shared clonotypes between healthy human individuals. Only CD45RO-negative cells positively selected for CCR7 counted as naive CD8 cells, so terminally differentiated effector memory CD45RA+ cells were excluded. TCRdb's table, derived via immunoSEQ multiplex PCR, lists solely in-frame clones and lacks some. The sample consists of millions of clones, about 95% of them appearing once. The sequencing input was naive CD8+ T cells sorted from blood. These receptors originate from a man between 18 and 29 years old in good health.

With regard to this clone: Other DNA sequences of this sample code for an identical CDR3. The chain joins TRBV7-9 to TRBJ1-5, with D tentatively TRBD1 (5 bases). Germline V gene sequence: CDR1 SEHNR, CDR2 FQNEAQ (reference sequence). V lost 0 bases and J lost 4, with 7 bases in between. The CDR3 runs 14 residues. The CDR3 DNA reads as TGTGCCAGCAGCTTAGCAGGGGCGAATCAGCCCCAGCATTTT. Translating gives CASSLAGANQPQHF.

The rearrangement links TRBV5-1 to TRBJ2-7, with a tentative D call TRBD1 (5 bases). The germline V gene has CDR1 SGHRS and CDR2 YFSETQ. There are 12 residues in the CDR3. The V and J ends lost 1 base and 7 bases respectively, with 9 bases between them. CDR3 residues: CASSLQGREQYF. Written as DNA, the CDR3 is TGCGCCAGCAGCTTGCAGGGAAGGGAGCAGTACTTC.

V is TRBV6-5 and J is TRBJ1-6; tentative D call: TRBD1 (5 bases). This CDR3 is 15 amino acids long. V was pared by 6 bases and J by 6 bases, with 15 bases between. Germline lookup yields CDR1 MNHEY and CDR2 SVGAGI. The CDR3 DNA is TGTGCCAGCAGACCTACAGGCATCACTAATTCACCCCTCCACTTT. As protein: CASRPTGITNSPLHF.

This rearrangement joins TRBV7-9 to TRBJ1-2; a weak D match, TRBD1 (5 bases). The CDR3 covers 14 residues. V lost 5 bases, J lost 5 bases, and 15 bases lay in between. CDR1 and CDR2 from the germline V gene are SEHNR and FQNEAQ (reference sequence). DNA for the CDR3: TGTGCCAGCAGCCCCCCCGGGACGGATTATGGCTACACCTTC. Amino acid sequence: CASSPPGTDYGYTF.

J is TRBJ2-3 and V is TRBV5-1; D is possibly TRBD1 or TRBD2 (6 bases each). In germline, CDR1 is SGHRS, CDR2 YFSETQ. V lost 4 bases to trimming and J lost 5 bases, with 14 bases between them. The CDR3 consists of 14 residues. CDR3 nucleotide sequence: TGCGCCAGCAGCCGGAACAGGGAGGTAGATACGCAGTATTTT. Translation: CASSRNREVDTQYF.

V and J are TRBV29-1 and TRBJ1-2, with a weak D call TRBD1 (6 bases). Germline values: CDR1 SQVTM, CDR2 ANQGSEA. V gave up 3 bases and J gave up 3 bases, with 11 bases separating them. The CDR3 has 13 amino acids. The CDR3 DNA sequence: TGCAGCGTTGAGGTTCAGGGGTACTATGGCTACACCTTC. It encodes CSVEVQGYYGYTF.

The rearrangement uses TRBV7-2 and TRBJ2-3; 10 nucleotides line up with TRBD2. Per germline, CDR1 SGHTA and CDR2 FQGNSA. This CDR3 contains 14 residues. Trimming at V came to 3 bases and at J to 4 bases, leaving 1 base not matched to a gene. The CDR3 spells CASSFSGGPDTQYF. CDR3 nucleotides: TGTGCCAGCAGCTTTAGCGGGGGGCCAGATACGCAGTATTTT.

This clone has just one count. One end of the junction is discordant with germline, which a read error may explain. The chain recombines TRBV28 with TRBJ2-7, with TRBD1 matching over 8 bases. The CDR3 loop spans 18 amino acids. CDR1 and CDR2 (germline): MDHEN, SYDVKM. The CDR3, as DNA: TGTGCCAGCAGCTTATACTACGGGCAGGGGGCCTCCTCCTACGAGCAGTACTTC. Translation: CASSLYYGQGASSYEQYF.

The chain is built from TRBV11-2 and TRBJ2-7; the D gene is possibly TRBD2 (6 bases). The germline V gene has CDR1 SGHAT and CDR2 FQNNGV. The V gene lost 1 base and the J gene lost 6 bases, with 10 bases spanning the gap. The CDR3 is 13 residues long. CDR3 sequence reads: CASSLGQGLEQYF. The CDR3 nucleotides read TGTGCCAGCAGCTTAGGGCAGGGACTCGAGCAGTACTTC.

The gene calls are TRBV18 and TRBJ1-1, with 7 bases that match TRBD1. Germline trimming cut 4 bases from V and 1 base from J; bases unmatched to any gene: 3. The CDR3 has 14 residues. Germline V gene sequence: CDR1 KGHSH, CDR2 LQKENI. The CDR3 sequence: CASSRQGSNTEAFF. CDR3 coding DNA: TGTGCCAGCTCACGACAGGGTTCGAACACTGAAGCTTTCTTT. The whole variable domain, filled in from reference TRBV18 and TRBJ1-1, reads NAGVMQNPRHLVRRRGQEARLRCSPMKGHSHVYWYRQLPEEGLKFMVYLQKENIIDESGMPKERFSAEFPKEGPSILRIQQVVRGDSAAYFCASSRQGSNTEAFFGQGTRLTVV.

This chain joins TRBV27 and TRBJ2-7; 8 bases are a match to TRBD2. J lost 7 bases, V lost 6 bases, and 11 bases had no gene match. The germline V gene has CDR1 MNHEY and CDR2 SMNVEV (reference sequence). The length of the CDR3 is 14 residues. CDR3 coding DNA: TGTGCCAGCAGACCGAGCGGGAGTGCCAAGGAGCAGTACTTC. Translating it yields CASRPSGSAKEQYF.

V gene TRBV4-1 combines with J gene TRBJ1-6, with TRBD1 matching 11 bases. The germline CDR1 and CDR2 sequences are MGHRA and YSYEKL. The CDR3 covers 15 residues. J gave up 6 bases and V 5 bases, and 3 bases lay outside the gene matches. Here the CDR3 DNA reads TGCGCCAGCAGCGCCGGGACAGGGGGTAATTCACCCCTCCACTTT. Its translation is CASSAGTGGNSPLHF.

The chain couples TRBV7-9 to TRBJ2-7; TRBD2 matches 8 bases. Unmatched junction bases numbered 7, after V lost 5 bases and J lost 4 bases. This CDR3 is built from 14 residues. The germline CDR1 and CDR2 sequences are SEHNR and FQNEAQ (reference sequence). The CDR3 DNA reads TGTGCCAGCAGCCGGACTAGCAATTCTTACGAGCAGTACTTC. Translation gives CASSRTSNSYEQYF.

The chain recombines TRBV7-2 with TRBJ2-7, with 10 bases that match TRBD1. Germline trimming cut 5 bases from V and 4 bases from J; bases unmatched to any gene: 8. CDR1 and CDR2 from the germline V gene are SGHTA and FQGNSA. The CDR3 is made up of 15 amino acids. The CDR3 reads CASSVPGQGFYEQYF. The CDR3 DNA is TGTGCCAGCAGCGTTCCGGGACAGGGGTTTTACGAGCAGTACTTC. Full variable domain (outside the CDR3, taken from reference TRBV7-2 and TRBJ2-7): GAGVSQSPSNKVTEKGKDVELRCDPISGHTALYWYRQSLGQGLEFLIYFQGNSAPDKSGLPSDRFSAERTGGSVSTLTIQRTQQEDSAVYLCASSVPGQGFYEQYFGPGTRLTVT.

This clone was recorded only once. This chain links TRBV13 with TRBJ2-4, with a possible D match to TRBD1 (6 bases). Germline values: CDR1 PRHDT, CDR2 FYEKMQ (reference sequence). V was shortened by 6 bases and J by 1 base, with 19 bases between the two germline ends. The CDR3 has 17 amino acids. DNA of the CDR3: TGTGCCAGCAGTCTGACTCTGGGGGCCGGGGCCAAAAACATTCAGTACTTC. It translates to CASSLTLGAGAKNIQYF.

The V call is TRBV27, the J call TRBJ2-1; TRBD2 might be the D (6 bases). V shed 7 bases and J shed 2 bases, with 18 bases lying between them. The CDR3 sequence is 16 residues long. Per germline, CDR1 MNHEY and CDR2 SMNVEV (reference sequence). CDR3 region: CASTPGTGVAYNEQFF. Here the CDR3 DNA reads TGTGCCAGCACCCCTGGGACGGGAGTGGCCTACAATGAGCAGTTCTTC.

Written as DNA, the CDR3 is TGTGCCAGCAGCTTGGGTAGCGTAATGTACAATGAGCAGTTCTTC. Protein: CASSLGSVMYNEQFF. The chain has TRBV7-2 and TRBJ2-1; the D gene is possibly TRBD2 (5 bases). The germline gives CDR1 SGHTA, CDR2 FQGNSA. V lost 3 bases, J lost 4 bases, and 13 bases lay in between. The CDR3 covers 15 residues.

This clone occurred a few times. The same CDR3 is also encoded by other DNA sequences in this sample. The J gene is TRBJ2-2, the V gene TRBV9; D may be TRBD1 or TRBD2 (5 bases each). This CDR3 contains 14 residues. Germline CDR1 reads SGDLS; CDR2 reads YYNGEE. V was trimmed by 0 bases and J by 5 bases, leaving 8 bases between them. The CDR3 DNA reads as TGTGCCAGCAGCGTAGGTGGGGGAACCGGGGAGCTGTTTTTT. Residues: CASSVGGGTGELFF.